The text below deals with one T cell receptor beta chain. There are 11 residues in the CDR3. V was clipped by 4 bases and J by 1 base, with 2 bases between them. CDR1 is MDHEN, CDR2 SYDVKM, per germline. The sample comes from a study of blood T cell repertoires in COVID-19. Libraries were prepared by immunoSEQ multiplex PCR; TCRdb keeps only in-frame clonotypes and omits some of them. Among 150,000 to 200,000 clones listed, roughly 76% were seen once. This TCR came from a woman between 35 and 50 years old with COVID-19, enrolled during active disease. J is TRBJ2-7 and V is TRBV28; no clear D. Sequenced material: peripheral blood. CDR3 sequence: CASSSSYEQYF. The CDR3 bases are TGTGCCAGCAGTTCGTCCTACGAGCAGTACTTC.